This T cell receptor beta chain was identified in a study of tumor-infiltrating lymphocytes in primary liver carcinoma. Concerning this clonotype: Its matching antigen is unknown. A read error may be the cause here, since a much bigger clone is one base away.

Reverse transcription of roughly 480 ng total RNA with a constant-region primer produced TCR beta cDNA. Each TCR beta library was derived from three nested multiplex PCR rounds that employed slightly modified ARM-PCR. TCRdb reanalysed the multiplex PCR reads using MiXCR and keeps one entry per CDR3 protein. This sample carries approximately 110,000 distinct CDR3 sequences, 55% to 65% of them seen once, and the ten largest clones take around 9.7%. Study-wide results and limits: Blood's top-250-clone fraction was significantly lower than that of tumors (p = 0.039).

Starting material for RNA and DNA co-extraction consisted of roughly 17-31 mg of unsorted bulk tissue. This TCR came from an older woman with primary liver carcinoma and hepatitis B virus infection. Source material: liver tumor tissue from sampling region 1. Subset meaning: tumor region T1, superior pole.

The CDR3 protein is CASSRYWGSEQFF. The CDR3 DNA sequence: TGCGCCAGCAGCCGGTACTGGGGTAGTGAGCAGTTCTTC. The gene calls are TRBV5-1 and TRBJ2-1; no definite D call. The CDR3 length is 13 residues. With 4 bases removed from V and 9 bases from J, the gap between germline ends came to 14 bases. Germline CDR1 reads SGHRS; CDR2 reads YFSETQ.